The T cell receptor beta chain under discussion was sequenced for a study of CD8 T cells in Susac syndrome. Trimming took 4 bases from V and 1 from J, leaving 12 bases between them. In germline, CDR1 is SGDLS, CDR2 YYNGEE. The CDR3 covers 15 residues. Overall study findings and caveats: As the study acknowledged, the number of individuals who were part of its TCR sequencing and HLA analysis was relatively small.

Note on this clonotype: Its antigen remains unidentified.

Reverse transcription used about 0.45 to 1 ug RNA and random hexamers. TCRdb passed the immunoSEQ multiplex PCR reads through MiXCR, listing each CDR3 protein once. The table records 130,000 to 150,000 distinct CDR3 sequences, roughly 94% of them present only once. This chain connects TRBV9 to TRBJ1-5, with a weak D call TRBD1 (5 bases). Sequencing input: CD8+ T cells from PBMCs. This sequence was found in a human donor in good health. The CDR3 loop is CASSLWTYSNQPQHF. DNA for the CDR3: TGTGCCAGCAGCTTGTGGACATACAGCAATCAGCCCCAGCATTTT.